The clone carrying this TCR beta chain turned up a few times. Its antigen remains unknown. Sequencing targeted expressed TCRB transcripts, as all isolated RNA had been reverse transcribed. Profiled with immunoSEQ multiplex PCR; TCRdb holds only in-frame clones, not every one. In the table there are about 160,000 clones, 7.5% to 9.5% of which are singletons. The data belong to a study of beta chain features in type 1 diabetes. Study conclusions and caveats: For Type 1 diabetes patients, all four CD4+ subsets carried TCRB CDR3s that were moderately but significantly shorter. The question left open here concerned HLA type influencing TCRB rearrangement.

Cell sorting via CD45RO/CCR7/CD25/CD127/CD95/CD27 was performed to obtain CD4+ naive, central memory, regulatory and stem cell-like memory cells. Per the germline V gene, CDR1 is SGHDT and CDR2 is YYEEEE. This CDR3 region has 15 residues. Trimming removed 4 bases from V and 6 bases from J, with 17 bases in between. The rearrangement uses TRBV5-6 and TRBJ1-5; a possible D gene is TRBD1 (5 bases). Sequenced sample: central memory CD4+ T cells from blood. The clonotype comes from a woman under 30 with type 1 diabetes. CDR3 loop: CASSRRGSGTQPQHF. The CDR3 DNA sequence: TGTGCCAGCAGCCGGCGCGGAAGCGGGACTCAGCCCCAGCATTTT.